This is a list of T cell receptor beta chains from one sample in a study of blood T cell repertoires in COVID-19. Repertoires were generated with immunoSEQ multiplex PCR, while TCRdb's copy carries only in-frame clones and drops some. The data show some 390,000 clones, with nearly 90% seen just once and 1.5% to 2% held by the top ten. Sequencing used PBMCs or T cells enriched from blood (not recorded which). These receptors were collected from a woman in her thirties who had recovered from COVID-19. Both conserved end residues are part of each CDR3. D genes are given only for firm matches. Some rows mark clone size as missing; the rest say once, few, many or name a class of expanded clone.

J gene | D gene | clone size | V gene | CDR3 DNA | CDR3 protein
TRBJ2-5 | . | . | TRBV5-6 | TGTGCCAGCAGCCTGGAAGCAAACGGGGAGACCCAGTACTTC | CASSLEANGETQYF
TRBJ1-2 | . | . | TRBV5-1 | TGCGCCAGCAGCTCCCGAGGACAGATCGGCTATGGCTACACCTTC | CASSSRGQIGYGYTF
TRBJ1-3 | . | . | TRBV10-3 | TGTGCCATCAGTGATTCGACAGGAGGAAACACCATATATTTT | CAISDSTGGNTIYF
TRBJ2-7 | TRBD1 | . | TRBV29-1 | TGCAGCGTTGAACGCGGGACAGGGGAAGCCTACGAGCAGTACTTC | CSVERGTGEAYEQYF
TRBJ2-7 | . | . | TRBV11-2 | TGTGCCAGCAGCTTGGGGACACAGTACGAGCAGTACTTC | CASSLGTQYEQYF
TRBJ2-1 | TRBD1 | . | TRBV19 | TGTGCCACTTCCCTGGACAGGTCAACCTACAATGAGCAGTTCTTC | CATSLDRSTYNEQFF
TRBJ1-3 | TRBD1 | . | TRBV12-5 | TGTGCTAGTGGTTTGGGTAGGGGGCCGGGGGACACCATATATTTT | CASGLGRGPGDTIYF
TRBJ2-1 | . | . | TRBV12-3/TRBV12-4 | TGTGCCAGCAGACCCAGGGGTTCCAATGAGCAGTTCTTC | CASRPRGSNEQFF
TRBJ2-7 | TRBD2 | . | TRBV7-7 | TGTGCCAGCAGCCCTAGCGGGAAGCCCTACGAGCAGTACTTC | CASSPSGKPYEQYF
TRBJ2-5 | . | . | TRBV10-3 | TGTGCCATCAGTGACCCCCCCAACCAAGAGACCCAGTACTTC | CAISDPPNQETQYF
TRBJ2-7 | TRBD1 | . | TRBV27 | TGTGCCAGCAGTTTATATAGGGGGCGCGACGAGCAGTACTTC | CASSLYRGRDEQYF
TRBJ2-5 | TRBD2 | . | TRBV4-2 | TGTGCCAGCAGCCAAGCGGGGACTAGCGGGGGTTTGGAAGAGACCCAGTACTTC | CASSQAGTSGGLEETQYF
TRBJ1-1 | TRBD1 | . | TRBV7-2 | TGTGCCAGCAGCTTAGGAGTAGACAGGGACACTGAAGCTTTCTTT | CASSLGVDRDTEAFF
TRBJ1-4 | TRBD1 | . | TRBV15 | TGTGCCACCAGCAGGGAGGACAGGGGGAGAATTTGGGAAAAACTGTTTTTT | CATSREDRGRIWEKLFF
TRBJ2-1 | TRBD1 | once | TRBV27 | TGTGCCAGCAGTTTTGGGACAGTTAACTACAATGAGCAGTTCTTC | CASSFGTVNYNEQFF
TRBJ1-2 | TRBD1 | . | TRBV19 | TGTGCCAGTAGTACGCTCGAAGGGACAGGTCCTGGGTATGGCTACACCTTC | CASSTLEGTGPGYGYTF
TRBJ1-1 | . | . | TRBV9 | TGTGCCAGCAGCGTCTACCGTGAGGCCAACACTGAAGCTTTCTTT | CASSVYREANTEAFF
TRBJ1-4 | TRBD1 | . | TRBV6-2/TRBV6-3 | TGTGCCAGCAGTACCAGAGACGGGACAGGGGTTGAAAAACTGTTTTTT | CASSTRDGTGVEKLFF
TRBJ2-5 | TRBD2 | . | TRBV5-1 | TGCGCCAGCAGCTTGATATTCGGGACTAGCGGCTACCAAGAGACCCAGTACTTC | CASSLIFGTSGYQETQYF
TRBJ2-1 | TRBD2 | few | TRBV7-9 | TGTGCCAGCAGCGTGGGACTAGCGGGAGTGCAGTTCTTC | CASSVGLAGVQFF
TRBJ1-1 | . | . | TRBV20-1 | TGCAGTGCTAGATCTAACACTGAAGCTTTCTTT | CSARSNTEAFF
TRBJ1-5 | . | . | TRBV6-1 | TGTGCCAGCAGTGAATATTACCCCGTGAGGGTTCAGCCCCAGCATTTT | CASSEYYPVRVQPQHF
TRBJ2-5 | . | . | TRBV5-6 | TGTGCCAGCAGCTTGACAACAGGTGAAGAGACCCAGTACTTC | CASSLTTGEETQYF
TRBJ2-1 | TRBD1 | . | TRBV19 | TGTGCCAGTAGGGAGGACAGGGGTTCCCACAATGAGCAGTTCTTC | CASREDRGSHNEQFF
TRBJ1-5 | TRBD1 | . | TRBV2 | TGTGCCAGCAGTCGCCAGACAGGGGCGGGGGATCAGCCCCAGCATTTT | CASSRQTGAGDQPQHF
TRBJ2-7 | . | . | TRBV7-9 | TGTGCCAGCAGCCTCGGACAAGGAACCTACGAGCAGTACTTC | CASSLGQGTYEQYF
TRBJ1-5 | . | few | TRBV24-1 | TGTGCCACGCCGAATCACAACCCTGAGCGGGAGAATCAGCCCCAGCATTTT | CATPNHNPERENQPQHF
TRBJ2-1 | . | once | TRBV5-4 | TGTGCCAGCAGCCCGGAAGTCGCAGGGGGGCTCGGGAATGAGCAGTTCTTC | CASSPEVAGGLGNEQFF
TRBJ2-7 | TRBD2 | . | TRBV27 | TGTGCCAGCAGTTTAGCGGGAGGGCCCTACGAGCAGTACTTC | CASSLAGGPYEQYF
TRBJ1-2 | . | . | TRBV7-8 | TGTGCCAGCAGCATACAGGGAGCAAGGGGCTACACCTTC | CASSIQGARGYTF
TRBJ1-1 | . | few | TRBV5-8 | TGTGCCAGCAGCATGGGACTGACGAAAAGTTTGAACACTGAAGCTTTCTTT | CASSMGLTKSLNTEAFF
TRBJ2-7 | . | few | TRBV19 | TGTGCCAGTAGTACACTACGACAGGGCGGGGACGAGCAGTACTTC | CASSTLRQGGDEQYF
TRBJ2-1 | TRBD2 | . | TRBV27 | TGTGCCAGCAGTTCATATCAGCTAGCGGGAGGTATCAATGAGCAGTTCTTC | CASSSYQLAGGINEQFF
TRBJ2-7 | TRBD1 | . | TRBV18 | TGTGCCAGCTCAGAACGAGACAGGGGTTACGAGCAGTACTTC | CASSERDRGYEQYF
TRBJ2-7 | . | . | TRBV29-1 | TGCAGCGCCGGAAGGTCTAGATACGAGCAGTACTTC | CSAGRSRYEQYF
TRBJ2-1 | TRBD1 | . | TRBV11-3 | TGTGCCAGCAGTTTAAGGGGGCCGGGCGATGAGCAGTTCTTC | CASSLRGPGDEQFF
TRBJ1-5 | TRBD1 | . | TRBV6-1 | TGTGCCAGCAGTGTAAAGGGACAGGGAAGCAATCAGCCCCAGCATTTT | CASSVKGQGSNQPQHF
TRBJ2-1 | . | . | TRBV10-1 | TGCGCCAGCAGTGAGTCCGCCCAGGGGAGTGAGCAGTTCTTC | CASSESAQGSEQFF
TRBJ2-1 | TRBD1 | . | TRBV6-5 | TGTGCCAGCAGTTCGACAGGGATGGCTGAGCAGTTCTTC | CASSSTGMAEQFF
TRBJ1-6 | TRBD1 | . | TRBV2 | TGTGCCAGCAGGGATACAGGGGTCTCACCCCTCCACTTT | CASRDTGVSPLHF
TRBJ2-5 | . | . | TRBV7-6 | TGTGCCAGCAGCTTGTCACACCGCACAGCGGCGAATCAAGAGACCCAGTACTTC | CASSLSHRTAANQETQYF
TRBJ2-1 | TRBD1 | . | TRBV9 | TGTGCCAGCAGCGCCGGGACAGGGGTAGGGAATGAGCAGTTCTTC | CASSAGTGVGNEQFF
TRBJ2-4 | TRBD2 | . | TRBV3-1/TRBV3-2 | TGTGCCAGCAGCCAAGTTCAGCCCCTAGCGGAAGCCAAAAACATTCAGTACTTC | CASSQVQPLAEAKNIQYF
TRBJ2-3 | TRBD2 | . | TRBV28 | TGTGCCAGCAGTTTATCCACTAGACTAGCGGGACGCACAGATACGCAGTATTTT | CASSLSTRLAGRTDTQYF
TRBJ2-1 | . | . | TRBV7-2 | TGTGCCAGCAGCTTAGGGAACCCTCGGGGCAATGAGCAGTTCTTC | CASSLGNPRGNEQFF
TRBJ1-6 | TRBD1 | . | TRBV6-5 | TGTGCCAGCAGTAAGGACAGGGTCCTCTTATCCCTCCACTTT | CASSKDRVLLSLHF
TRBJ1-1 | . | . | TRBV4-1 | TGCGCCAGCAGCCTTCATCCAGCAGAATCGGGGACTGAAGCTTTCTTT | CASSLHPAESGTEAFF
TRBJ1-1 | . | once | TRBV5-1 | TGCGCCAGCAGCTTGGATCAGGGGAGGAACACTGAAGCTTTCTTT | CASSLDQGRNTEAFF
TRBJ1-1 | . | once | TRBV24-1 | TGTGCCACCGTGGGTCAAACAGGGCAAGCTTTCTTT | CATVGQTGQAFF
TRBJ2-3 | . | once | TRBV7-9 | TGTGCCAGCAGCTCGTACACAGATACGCAGTATTTT | CASSSYTDTQYF
TRBJ2-7 | . | . | TRBV11-2 | TGTGCCAGCAGCTCTCCTGGGAGGCCCTATTCCTACGAGCAGTACTTC | CASSSPGRPYSYEQYF
TRBJ1-1 | TRBD1 | . | TRBV19 | TGTGCCAGTAGTATAAGGACAGGGTTGAACACTGAAGCTTTCTTT | CASSIRTGLNTEAFF
TRBJ1-4 | TRBD1 | . | TRBV20-1 | TGCAGTGCTAGTGCGGGGGACAGGGAAGAAAAACTGTTTTTT | CSASAGDREEKLFF
TRBJ1-6 | TRBD1 | . | TRBV10-2 | TGCGCCAGCAGTGTTGCCGGGACAGGGGGCATGAATTCACCCCTCCACTTT | CASSVAGTGGMNSPLHF